The 19 T cell receptor beta chains presented below share a single source sample, sequenced in a study of STAT5B mutations in CD4+ large granular lymphocyte leukemia. This table comes from immunoSEQ multiplex PCR, and its TCRdb copy is limited to in-frame clones, with some not included. The data hold approximately 36,000 clones, with more than 70% observed a single time. The sequencing sample was made of CD4+ T cells from blood buffy coats. These receptors were taken from a human donor in good health.

The rearrangement links TRBV7-3 to TRBJ2-2; perhaps TRBD2 as D (6 bases). The CDR3 runs 17 residues. Trimming left V 1 base short and J 1 base short, with 13 bases between. Per germline, CDR1 SGHTA and CDR2 FQGTGA. In DNA form, the CDR3 reads TGTGCCAGCAGCTTAAGCGGTATGGAGGGGAACACCGGGGAGCTGTTTTTT. It codes for CASSLSGMEGNTGELFF.

This chain joins TRBV4-1 and TRBJ1-4; D ambiguous. V was clipped by 0 bases and J by 8 bases, with 10 bases between them. The CDR3 length is 14 residues. CDR1 and CDR2 from the germline V gene are MGHRA and YSYEKL. CDR3 residues: CASSQEGEWEKLFF. CDR3 bases: TGCGCCAGCAGCCAAGAGGGCGAGTGGGAAAAACTGTTTTTT.

The chain links TRBV5-1 to TRBJ2-7, with 9 bases lining up with TRBD2. The CDR3 is 15 amino acids. CDR1 SGHRS and CDR2 YFSETQ come from the germline V gene. Trimming took 1 base from V and 2 from J; bases not matched to a gene: 4. The CDR3 sequence is CASSLRAGGAYEQYF. The CDR3 nucleotides are TGCGCCAGCAGCTTGCGAGCGGGAGGCGCCTACGAGCAGTACTTC.

CDR3 residues: CASSAGTSLDTQYF. DNA of the CDR3: TGTGCCAGCAGTGCCGGGACTAGCTTGGATACGCAGTATTTT. The gene calls are TRBV2 and TRBJ2-3, with TRBD2 matching 9 bases. Trimming removed 4 bases from V and 6 bases from J; junction bases left unmatched: 5. CDR1 is SNHLY, CDR2 FYNNEI, per germline. This CDR3 is 14 amino acids long.

The CDR3 bases are TGTGCCAGCAGCTTGATTCCCATCGCCTACAATGAGCAGTTCTTC. Translating gives CASSLIPIAYNEQFF. The chain couples TRBV7-2 to TRBJ2-1; D is unresolved. The CDR3 is 15 amino acids. Germline V gene lookup returns CDR1 SGHTA and CDR2 FQGNSA. Trimming shortened V by 3 bases and J by 2 bases, and 11 bases separated the two germline ends.

This clone came up a few times. This chain connects TRBV11-2 to TRBJ1-1; TRBD1 agrees at 8 bases. Per the germline V gene, CDR1 is SGHAT and CDR2 is FQNNGV. With V trimmed by 3 bases and J by 1 base, 1 base remained unmatched. CDR3 length: 14 amino acids. This CDR3 reads CASSFGQGNTEAFF. CDR3 coding DNA: TGTGCCAGCAGCTTCGGACAGGGGAACACTGAAGCTTTCTTT.

This chain uses TRBV19 with TRBJ1-2; 7 nucleotides align to TRBD1. The ends lost 6 bases at V and 4 bases at J; junction bases unmatched: 5. CDR3 size: 13 residues. Germline V gene sequence: CDR1 LNHDA, CDR2 SQIVND (reference sequence). CDR3 in amino acids: CASSYRDSYGYTF. As DNA, the CDR3 is TGTGCCAGTAGCTACCGGGACAGCTATGGCTACACCTTC.

This clone was recorded a few times. V is TRBV14 and J is TRBJ2-7; perhaps TRBD1 as D (6 bases). V was pared by 4 bases and J by 3 bases, with 10 bases between. The CDR3 has 13 amino acids. Germline V lookup: CDR1 SGHDN, CDR2 FVKESK. The CDR3 region has the DNA TGTGCCAGCAGCCCCTGGACAGACTACGAGCAGTACTTC. Translated: CASSPWTDYEQYF.

The V gene is TRBV6-5, the J gene TRBJ1-1; D call uncertain. From germline, CDR1 is MNHEY and CDR2 SVGAGI. Trimming shortened V by 7 bases and J by 4 bases, and 16 bases separated the two germline ends. This CDR3 is built from 14 residues. The chain's CDR3 is CASTLRAGVTEAFF. Written as DNA, the CDR3 is TGTGCCAGCACCCTGCGGGCAGGAGTCACTGAAGCTTTCTTT.

The chain links TRBV5-5 to TRBJ2-2; 9 nucleotides match TRBD1. The V and J ends lost 3 bases and 5 bases, in that order; junction bases with no gene match: 5. This CDR3 spans 15 amino acids. Per the germline V gene, CDR1 is SGHKS and CDR2 is YYEKEE (reference sequence). Here the CDR3 reads CASSSRDRATGELFF. CDR3 sequence (DNA): TGTGCCAGCAGCTCCCGGGACAGGGCGACCGGGGAGCTGTTTTTT.

The rearrangement uses TRBV18 and TRBJ2-1; D perhaps matches TRBD2 (7 bases). Germline values: CDR1 KGHSH, CDR2 LQKENI. This CDR3 region has 17 residues. Trimming removed 2 bases at V and 8 bases at J, with 22 bases between. CDR3 in DNA: TGTGCCAGCTCACCATCGCCCTGGAGGGGGGGCCGTGATGAGCAGTTCTTC. It specifies CASSPSPWRGGRDEQFF.

The chain couples TRBV9 to TRBJ1-2, with 9 bases matching TRBD1. The V gene end was trimmed by 4 bases and the J gene end by 5 bases; junction bases not matched to a gene: 9. CDR1 is SGDLS and CDR2 is YYNGEE in the germline V gene. The CDR3 contains 15 residues. CDR3 coding DNA: TGTGCCAGCAGCCTTCAAGGGACAGGGCTTTATGGCTACACCTTC. It translates to CASSLQGTGLYGYTF. Full variable domain (outside the CDR3, taken from reference TRBV9 and TRBJ1-2): DSGVTQTPKHLITATGQRVTLRCSPRSGDLSVYWYQQSLDQGLQFLIQYYNGEERAKGNILERFSAQQFPDLHSELNLSSLELGDSALYFCASSLQGTGLYGYTFGSGTRLTVV.

This chain connects TRBV5-1 to TRBJ2-4, with 9 bases identical to TRBD1. V was clipped by 4 bases and J by 7 bases; unmatched bases: 3. The CDR3 sequence is 13 residues long. Germline CDR1 SGHRS, CDR2 YFSETQ. CDR3 amino acids: CASSTGQGNIQYF. For the CDR3, the DNA is TGCGCCAGCAGCACGGGACAGGGTAACATTCAGTACTTC.

This clone was picked up one time. V usage is TRBV5-5 and J usage is TRBJ2-3, with D perhaps matching TRBD2 (5 bases). Trimming removed 2 bases at V and 0 bases at J, with 13 bases between. The CDR3 contains 16 residues. Germline V gives CDR1 SGHKS, CDR2 YYEKEE (reference sequence). CDR3 sequence (DNA): TGTGCCAGCAGCTTTAGAGGGTTCGGAAGCACAGATACGCAGTATTTT. It translates to CASSFRGFGSTDTQYF.

The rearrangement joins TRBV10-3 to TRBJ2-4, with 7 bases aligning to TRBD1. The V and J ends lost 0 bases and 0 bases, in that order; junction bases with no gene match: 8. Per germline, CDR1 ENHRY and CDR2 SYGVKD. This CDR3 comprises 18 residues. The CDR3 DNA follows: TGTGCCATCAGTGAGTCCCGGGACAGCTCGCTAGCCAAAAACATTCAGTACTTC. Protein sequence: CAISESRDSSLAKNIQYF.

This chain uses TRBV9 with TRBJ2-2; TRBD2 might be the D (5 bases). Between the trimmed V and J ends, which lost 6 bases and 4 bases, there was a span of 16 bases. CDR3 size: 15 residues. The germline V gene encodes CDR1 SGDLS and CDR2 YYNGEE. CDR3 region: CASTPRTGGTGELFF. CDR3 DNA: TGTGCCAGCACCCCCCGGACTGGAGGCACCGGGGAGCTGTTTTTT.

This chain uses TRBV11-3 with TRBJ1-5, with D possibly matching TRBD1 (5 bases). Trimming stripped 5 bases from V and 6 bases from J, with 23 bases between. Germline values: CDR1 SGHNT, CDR2 YENEEA. The CDR3 length is 17 residues. The CDR3, as DNA: TGTGCCAGCAGCCCCCGCCGGGACGGCCAGGGTTTTCAGCCCCAGCATTTT. Translation: CASSPRRDGQGFQPQHF.

V usage is TRBV28 and J usage is TRBJ2-7, with 9 nucleotides matching TRBD1. This CDR3 has 15 residues. Trimming took 1 base from V and 5 from J; bases not matched to a gene: 6. Germline V gene lookup returns CDR1 MDHEN and CDR2 SYDVKM. The CDR3 protein is CASSLSGTGQHEQYF. CDR3 nucleotide sequence: TGTGCCAGCAGTTTATCCGGGACAGGGCAGCACGAGCAGTACTTC.

V is TRBV10-3 and J is TRBJ2-5; D is ambiguous. The CDR3 extends over 12 amino acids. The V gene's germline CDR1 is ENHRY and CDR2 SYGVKD. Trimming left V 3 bases short and J 5 bases short, with 7 bases between. The CDR3: CAISDFEETQYF. The CDR3 DNA reads TGTGCCATCAGTGACTTCGAGGAGACCCAGTACTTC.